Sequencing of this TCR beta chain was carried out in a study of CXCR3-negative and CXCR3-positive naive CD8 T cells. 5' RACE with UMI labels generated the TRB cDNA libraries. TCRdb reprocessed the 5' RACE reads and reports one entry per CDR3 protein, with no DNA. Here the sample table reports roughly 86,000 distinct CDR3 sequences. Germline V gives CDR1 SGHTA, CDR2 FQGTGA. This CDR3 is 15 amino acids long. This sequence joins TRBV7-3 and TRBJ1-2. The source material was naive CXCR3- CD8+ T cells from blood. As to subset: CD45RO-CCR7+CD27+CD95- naive CD8+ T cells lacking CXCR3 (TNR3-). The TCR originated in a human donor in good health. Some clones in this sample may be carry-over from other donors' samples. CDR3 sequence reads: CASSLIGPSEISYTF.